This paragraph covers one T cell receptor (beta chain) sequence. The data stem from a study of blood T cell repertoires in COVID-19. Whole-study context: Some COVID-19 samples were acute and others convalescent; all came from the United States, Italy and Spain. Sources were T cells, B-cell-depleted T cells, or PBMCs; the material itself was cDNA or gDNA.

This CDR3 is 15 amino acids long. CDR1 SGHVS and CDR2 FQNEAQ come from the germline V gene. The V end lost 1 base, the J end lost 1 base, and 7 bases lay between the germline ends. In the authors' workflow: Reference gene primer amplification gave estimated nucleated cell counts. Generated by immunoSEQ multiplex PCR, the TCRdb table keeps only in-frame clones and is missing some. D and trimming come from the DNA, and the V and J calls and clone size come from that table. The repertoire holds tens of thousands of clones, with 75% to 90% as singletons. The clonotype originates from a man aged 25-40 years with active or convalescent COVID-19. Source material: peripheral blood. The V call is TRBV7-8, the J call TRBJ2-2; D is unresolved. The CDR3 reads CASSLVGGNTGELFF. As DNA, the CDR3 is TGTGCCAGCAGCTTAGTCGGCGGGAACACCGGGGAGCTGTTTTTT.